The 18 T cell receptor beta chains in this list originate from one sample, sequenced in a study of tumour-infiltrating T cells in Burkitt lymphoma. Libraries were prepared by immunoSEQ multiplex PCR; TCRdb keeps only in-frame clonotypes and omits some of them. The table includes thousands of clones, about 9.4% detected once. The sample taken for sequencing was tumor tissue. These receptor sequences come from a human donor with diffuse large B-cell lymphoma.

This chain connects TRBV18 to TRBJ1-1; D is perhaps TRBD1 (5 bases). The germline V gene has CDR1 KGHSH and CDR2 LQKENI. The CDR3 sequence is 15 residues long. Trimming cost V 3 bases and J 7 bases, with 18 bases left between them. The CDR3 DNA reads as TGTGCCAGCTCACCCGGTTCTGTGGGGGGGAGTGAAGCTTTCTTT. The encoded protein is CASSPGSVGGSEAFF.

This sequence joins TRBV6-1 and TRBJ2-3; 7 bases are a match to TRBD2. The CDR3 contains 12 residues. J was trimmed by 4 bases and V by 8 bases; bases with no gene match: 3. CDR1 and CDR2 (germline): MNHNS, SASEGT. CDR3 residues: CASGGVPDTQYF. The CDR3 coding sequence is TGTGCCAGCGGGGGGGTCCCAGATACGCAGTATTTT.

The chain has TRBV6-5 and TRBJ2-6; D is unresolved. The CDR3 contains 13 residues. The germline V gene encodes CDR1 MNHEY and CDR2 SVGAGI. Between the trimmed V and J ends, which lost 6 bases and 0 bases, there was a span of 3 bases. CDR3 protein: CASRVSGANVLTF. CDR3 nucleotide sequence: TGTGCCAGCAGGGTCTCTGGGGCCAACGTCCTGACTTTC.

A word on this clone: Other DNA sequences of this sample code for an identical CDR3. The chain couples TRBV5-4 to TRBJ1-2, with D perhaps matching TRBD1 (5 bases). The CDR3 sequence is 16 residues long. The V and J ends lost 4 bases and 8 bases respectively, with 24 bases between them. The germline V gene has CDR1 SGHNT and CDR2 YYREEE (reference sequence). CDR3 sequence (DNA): TGTGCCAGCAGCCCGATGGGGACTGTCCGTGCTACGGGCTACACCTTC. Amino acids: CASSPMGTVRATGYTF.

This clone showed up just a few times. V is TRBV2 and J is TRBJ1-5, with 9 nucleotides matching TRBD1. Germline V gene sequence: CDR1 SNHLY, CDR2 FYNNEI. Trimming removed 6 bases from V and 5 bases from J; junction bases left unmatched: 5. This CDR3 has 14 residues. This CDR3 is CASRGTGNYQPQHF. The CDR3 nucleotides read TGTGCCAGCAGGGGGACAGGGAATTATCAGCCCCAGCATTTT.

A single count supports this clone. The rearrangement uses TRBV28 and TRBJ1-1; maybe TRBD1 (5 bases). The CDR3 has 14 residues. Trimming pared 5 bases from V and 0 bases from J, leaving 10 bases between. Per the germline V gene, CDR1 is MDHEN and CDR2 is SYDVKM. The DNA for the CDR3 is TGTGCCAGCAGTCGACAGAGACTGAACACTGAAGCTTTCTTT. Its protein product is CASSRQRLNTEAFF.

CDR3 DNA sequence: TGTGCTAGTGGTTTGGTCCCCCCGGCCGGGGAGCTGTTTTTT. Its protein product is CASGLVPPAGELFF. This chain uses TRBV12-5 with TRBJ2-2; no clear D gene. The CDR3 totals 14 residues. The V gene lost 0 bases and the J gene lost 6 bases, with 8 bases spanning the gap. The germline V gene has CDR1 LGHNT and CDR2 FRNRAP.

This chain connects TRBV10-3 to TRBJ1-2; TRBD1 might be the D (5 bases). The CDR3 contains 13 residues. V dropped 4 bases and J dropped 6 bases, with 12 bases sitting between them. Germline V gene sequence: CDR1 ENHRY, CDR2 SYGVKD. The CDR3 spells CAISVNGHNGYTF. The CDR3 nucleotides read TGTGCCATCAGTGTAAACGGACACAATGGCTACACCTTC.

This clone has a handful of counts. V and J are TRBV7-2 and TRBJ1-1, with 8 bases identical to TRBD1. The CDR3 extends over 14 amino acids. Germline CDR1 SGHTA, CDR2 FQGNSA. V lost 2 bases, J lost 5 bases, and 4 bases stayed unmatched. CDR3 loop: CASSLSTGGTEAFF. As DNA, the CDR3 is TGTGCCAGCAGCTTATCAACAGGGGGTACTGAAGCTTTCTTT.

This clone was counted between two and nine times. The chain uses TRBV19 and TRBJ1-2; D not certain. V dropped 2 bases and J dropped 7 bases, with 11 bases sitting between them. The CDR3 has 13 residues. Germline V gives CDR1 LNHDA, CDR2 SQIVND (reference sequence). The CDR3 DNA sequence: TGTGCCAGTAGTATATGGGGATTGAGTGGCTACACCTTC. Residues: CASSIWGLSGYTF.

The CDR3 is CASSTRTGPDTQYF. CDR3 sequence (DNA): TGTGCCAGCAGCACAAGGACAGGGCCAGATACGCAGTATTTT. This chain joins TRBV13 and TRBJ2-3; TRBD1 matches at 8 bases. The CDR3 runs 14 residues. Germline trimming cut 5 bases from V and 4 bases from J; bases unmatched to any gene: 5. In germline, CDR1 is PRHDT, CDR2 FYEKMQ (reference sequence).

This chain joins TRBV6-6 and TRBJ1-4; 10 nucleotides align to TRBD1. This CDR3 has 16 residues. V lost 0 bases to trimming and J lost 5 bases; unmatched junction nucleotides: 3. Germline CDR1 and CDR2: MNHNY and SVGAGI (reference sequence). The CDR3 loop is CASSYSGQGGNEKLFF. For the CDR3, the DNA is TGTGCCAGCAGTTACTCTGGACAGGGGGGAAATGAAAAACTGTTTTTT.

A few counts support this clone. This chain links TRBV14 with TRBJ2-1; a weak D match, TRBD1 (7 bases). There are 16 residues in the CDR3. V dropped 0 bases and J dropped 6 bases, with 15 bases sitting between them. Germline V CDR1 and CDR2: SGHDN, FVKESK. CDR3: CASSQEEGAGVNEQFF. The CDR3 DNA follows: TGTGCCAGCAGCCAAGAGGAGGGGGCGGGCGTCAATGAGCAGTTCTTC.

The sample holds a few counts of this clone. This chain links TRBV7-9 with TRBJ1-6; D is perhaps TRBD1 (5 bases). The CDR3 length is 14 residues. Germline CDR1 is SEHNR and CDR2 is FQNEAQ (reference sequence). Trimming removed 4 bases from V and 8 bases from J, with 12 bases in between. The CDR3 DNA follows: TGTGCCAGCAGCTCTGCGACAGCAGATTCACCCCTCCACTTT. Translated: CASSSATADSPLHF.

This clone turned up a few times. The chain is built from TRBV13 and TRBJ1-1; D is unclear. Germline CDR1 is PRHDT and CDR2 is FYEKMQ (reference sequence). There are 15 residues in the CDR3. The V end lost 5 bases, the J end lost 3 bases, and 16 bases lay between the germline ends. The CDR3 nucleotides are TGTGCCAGCAGCGTCCCCAGAGGTATGCACACTGAAGCTTTCTTT. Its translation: CASSVPRGMHTEAFF. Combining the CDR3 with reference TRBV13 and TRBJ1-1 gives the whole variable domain AAGVIQSPRHLIKEKRETATLKCYPIPRHDTVYWYQQGPGQDPQFLISFYEKMQSDKGSIPDRFSAQQFSDYHSELNMSSLELGDSALYFCASSVPRGMHTEAFFGQGTRLTVV.

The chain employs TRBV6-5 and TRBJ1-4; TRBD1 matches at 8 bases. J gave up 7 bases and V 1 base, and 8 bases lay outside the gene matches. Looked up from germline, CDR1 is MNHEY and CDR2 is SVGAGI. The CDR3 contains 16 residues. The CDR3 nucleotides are TGTGCCAGCAGTTACTATAGGACAGGGCTAGGTGAAAAACTGTTTTTT. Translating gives CASSYYRTGLGEKLFF.

CDR3 in DNA: TGTGCCAGTAGAACGGGACAGGGTAATGAAAAACTGTTTTTT. Its translation is CASRTGQGNEKLFF. The chain carries TRBV19 and TRBJ1-4, with 9 bases aligning to TRBD1. This CDR3 comprises 14 residues. In germline, CDR1 is LNHDA, CDR2 SQIVND (reference sequence). The trim removed 6 bases at V and 4 bases at J, leaving 3 bases unmatched.

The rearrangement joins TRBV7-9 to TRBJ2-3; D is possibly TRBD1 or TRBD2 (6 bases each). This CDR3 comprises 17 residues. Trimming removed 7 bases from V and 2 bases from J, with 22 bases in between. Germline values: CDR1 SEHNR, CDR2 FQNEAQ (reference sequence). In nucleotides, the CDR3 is TGTGCCAGCACCCCGGGCCTGGGGGGCCGACTCACAGATACGCAGTATTTT. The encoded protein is CASTPGLGGRLTDTQYF.